Reported below is one TCR beta chain. What it binds is not known. A junction end diverges from the germline sequence, so it may reflect a read error. This entry is derived from a study of shared clonotypes between healthy human individuals. Study in general: CD4 naive and memory got three plates each, CD8 naive two, CD8 memory one. Regarding the study as a whole: Four donors held about 5.1% of naive CD4 clonotypes in common. Sorted-subset samples were not fully sequenced, rarefaction indicated.

A deep-level run was used for the assay. Here immunoSEQ multiplex PCR was the method, and the copy in TCRdb shows in-frame clones only, minus some. The sample consists of about 770,000 clones, over 60% of them appearing once. The germline V gene has CDR1 SGDLS and CDR2 YYNGEE. This CDR3 has 15 residues. What was sequenced was memory CD4+ T cells sorted from blood. Subset noted: CD45RA-negative fraction. The sequence was obtained from a woman younger than 45 in good health. The chain employs TRBV9 and TRBJ2-5; 8 bases fit TRBD2. The CDR3 protein is CAGSVERTSTETQYF. The CDR3 bases are TGTGCCGGCAGCGTAGAACGGACTAGCACGGAGACCCAGTACTTC.